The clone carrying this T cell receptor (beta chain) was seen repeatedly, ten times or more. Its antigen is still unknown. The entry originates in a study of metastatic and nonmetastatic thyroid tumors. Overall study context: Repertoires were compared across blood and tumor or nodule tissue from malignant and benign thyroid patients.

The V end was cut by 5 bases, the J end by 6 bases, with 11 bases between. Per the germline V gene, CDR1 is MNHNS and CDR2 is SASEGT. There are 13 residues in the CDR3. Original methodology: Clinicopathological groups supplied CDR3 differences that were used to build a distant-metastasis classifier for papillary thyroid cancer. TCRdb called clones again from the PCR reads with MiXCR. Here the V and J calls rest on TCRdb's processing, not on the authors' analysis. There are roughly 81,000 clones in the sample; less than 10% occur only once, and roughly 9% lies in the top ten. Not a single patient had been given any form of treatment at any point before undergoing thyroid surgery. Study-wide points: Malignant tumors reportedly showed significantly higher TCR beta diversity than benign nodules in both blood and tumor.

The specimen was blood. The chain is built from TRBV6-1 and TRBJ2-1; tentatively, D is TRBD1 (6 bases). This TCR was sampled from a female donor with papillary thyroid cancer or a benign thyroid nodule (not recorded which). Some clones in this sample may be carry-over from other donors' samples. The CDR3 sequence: CASSPQGPNEQFF. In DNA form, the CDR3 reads TGTGCCAGCAGTCCTCAGGGGCCCAATGAGCAGTTCTTC.